These 13 T cell receptor beta chains came from one sample sequenced in a study of T cell clonality in common variable immunodeficiency. Study-wide findings and caveats: Common variable immunodeficiency TCR beta sequences reportedly had fewer deletions and N-nucleotide insertions.

Some clones are missing from TCRdb's copy, which holds only in-frame ones; the method was immunoSEQ multiplex PCR. This repertoire lists about 7,300 clones without singletons; approximately 20% sits in the top ten. Antigens for these TCRs are unknown. The source material was peripheral blood mononuclear cells. Every receptor here comes from a human donor with common variable immunodeficiency.

Notes on this clone: The read is 3 residues too short to cover the CDR3 end, so that end is filled in from the germline J gene. The chain employs TRBV6-1 and TRBJ1-1, with D unresolved. Trimming took 5 bases from V and 1 from J, leaving 11 bases between them. Germline lookup yields CDR1 MNHNS and CDR2 SASEGT. CDR3 length equals 14 residues. CDR3 bases read: TGTGCCAGCAGTCAAGGGTACTCGAACACTGAA. Translated: CASSQGYSNTE. The full CDR3 reads CASSQGYSNTEAFF.

Concerning this clone: The read comes to an end 3 residues before the CDR3 does, leaving the germline J gene to fill in the end. The chain joins TRBV11-2 to TRBJ2-7; D perhaps matches TRBD1 (6 bases). The CDR3 runs to 14 residues. Trimming pared 5 bases from V and 1 base from J, leaving 12 bases between. Germline-derived CDR1 and CDR2 are SGHAT and FQNNGV. The CDR3 sequence is CASSRSGASYEQYF. The sequenced part of the CDR3 DNA is TGTGCCAGCAGCCGATCAGGGGCTTCCTACGAG. The whole variable domain, remainder taken from reference TRBV11-2 and TRBJ2-7, is EAGVAQSPRYKIIEKRQSVAFWCNPISGHATLYWYQQILGQGPKLLIQFQNNGVVDDSQLPKDRFSAERLKGVDSTLKIQPAKLEDSAVYLCASSRSGASYEQYFGPGTRLTVT.

This clone has a count of ten or more. The CDR3 end falls 3 residues outside the read, so it is completed with the germline J gene. V and J are TRBV7-2 and TRBJ2-3; perhaps TRBD2 as D (5 bases). The CDR3 consists of 15 residues. Germline assignment: CDR1 SGHTA and CDR2 FQGNSA. Trimming took 5 bases from V and 1 from J, leaving 13 bases between them. The CDR3 here is CASSRFLRGTDTQYF. CDR3 bases read: TGTGCCAGCAGCCGTTTTTTGAGGGGCACAGATACG.

This clone was seen more than once but under ten times. Read data end 3 residues before the CDR3 end; the end is taken from the germline J gene. J is TRBJ2-7 and V is TRBV5-3; 8 bases line up with TRBD2. TRBV5-3 is known as an ORF, though its function is uncertain. The CDR3 consists of 18 residues. Unmatched junction bases numbered 12, after V lost 1 base and J lost 0 bases. The covered CDR3 bases are TGTGCCAGAAGCTTGCAGCGGCGGGAGGAACAATTCTCCTACGAG. This gives the protein CARSLQRREEQFSYE. The entire CDR3 reads CARSLQRREEQFSYEQYF.

This clone was recorded at least ten times. The CDR3 is cut off 3 residues early in the read; its end comes from the germline J gene. The chain links TRBV6-1 to TRBJ2-5; D is uncertain. Germline values: CDR1 MNHNS, CDR2 SASEGT. The length of the CDR3 is 11 residues. Deletions cut 4 bases from V and 5 bases from J, with 5 bases between. CDR3 DNA, as far as it was read: TGTGCCAGCAGTGTATTTGAGACC. This sequence encodes CASSVFET. The whole CDR3 is CASSVFETQYF.

This clone is termed medium-sized (0.01 to 0.1%). The part of the CDR3 DNA that was read is TGTGCCTGGAATACAGGATACTCTGGGGCCAACGTC. Translation: CAWNTGYSGANV. The entire CDR3 is CAWNTGYSGANVLTF. V gene TRBV30 combines with J gene TRBJ2-6; TRBD1 is a possible D gene (5 bases). The read gets to within 3 residues of the CDR3 end, and the germline J gene fills in the rest. V gave up 4 bases and J gave up 0 bases, with 10 bases separating them. Germline V lookup: CDR1 GTSNPN, CDR2 SVGIG (reference sequence). CDR3 size: 15 residues.

This clone has more than one count but fewer than ten. From the germline J gene comes the end of the CDR3, since the read stops 3 residues before it. The J gene is TRBJ2-3, the V gene TRBV7-3, with a possible D match to TRBD1 (5 bases). CDR1 and CDR2 (germline): SGHTA, FQGTGA. The CDR3 totals 14 residues. V gave up 3 bases and J gave up 2 bases, with 9 bases separating them. The CDR3 protein is CASSFFGATDTQYF. The part of the CDR3 DNA that was read is TGTGCCAGCAGCTTTTTTGGGGCCACAGATACG. Based on the CDR3 plus reference TRBV7-3 and TRBJ2-3, the full variable domain is GAGVSQTPSNKVTEKGKYVELRCDPISGHTALYWYRQSLGQGPEFLIYFQGTGAADDSGLPNDRFFAVRPEGSVSTLKIQRTERGDSAVYLCASSFFGATDTQYFGPGTRLTVL.

This clone was counted many times. The observed sequence ends 3 residues before the CDR3 terminus, with the missing tail filled in from the germline J gene. The V gene is TRBV5-1, the J gene TRBJ2-2, with 8 bases that match TRBD1. The CDR3 totals 17 residues. Germline V gene lookup returns CDR1 SGHRS and CDR2 YFSETQ. Germline trimming cut 4 bases from V and 0 bases from J; bases unmatched to any gene: 8. The CDR3 reads CASSQQATGANTGELFF. Incomplete CDR3 DNA: TGCGCCAGCAGCCAACAGGCGACAGGGGCGAACACCGGGGAG.

This clone came up many times. The missing CDR3 end, 3 residues past where the read stops, is filled in from the germline J gene. This rearrangement joins TRBV7-8 to TRBJ1-2; 7 bases align to TRBD1. CDR3 length equals 14 residues. With 5 bases clipped from V and 2 bases from J, the junction kept 5 bases outside the gene matches. Germline V gene sequence: CDR1 SGHVS, CDR2 FQNEAQ. The CDR3 DNA, read in part, is TGTGCCAGCAGCCCTCAGACAGGGAACTATGGC. It codes for CASSPQTGNYG. The CDR3, in full, reads CASSPQTGNYGYTF.

On this clone itself: The CDR3 end falls 3 residues outside the read, so it is completed with the germline J gene. The chain has TRBV19 and TRBJ2-1; D may be TRBD2 (5 bases). V gave up 9 bases and J gave up 7 bases, with 16 bases separating them. The CDR3 has 13 residues. Germline values: CDR1 LNHDA, CDR2 SQIVND (reference sequence). CDR3 bases read: TGTGCCAGCACTAGGGTTGATAGTAATGAG. It yields the protein CASTRVDSNE. In full, the CDR3 is CASTRVDSNEQFF.

Relative to its sample, this clone is medium-sized. The read ends 3 residues shy of where the CDR3 ends; the end is completed using the germline J gene. V is TRBV18 and J is TRBJ1-3, with D possibly being TRBD1 (6 bases). The CDR3 runs 17 residues. In germline, CDR1 is KGHSH, CDR2 LQKENI. The germline V and J ends were trimmed by 2 bases and 0 bases, with 14 bases remaining between them. Partial CDR3 DNA: TGTGCCAGCTCACCATTCAACGACAGGAGCTCTGGAAACACC. This translates into CASSPFNDRSSGNT. The CDR3 in its entirety is CASSPFNDRSSGNTIYF. Filled out from reference TRBV18 and TRBJ1-3, the complete variable domain reads NAGVMQNPRHLVRRRGQEARLRCSPMKGHSHVYWYRQLPEEGLKFMVYLQKENIIDESGMPKERFSAEFPKEGPSILRIQQVVRGDSAAYFCASSPFNDRSSGNTIYFGEGSWLTVV.

This clone came up a few times. The CDR3 extends 3 residues past the end of the read, so its final part is completed from the germline J gene. The V call is TRBV5-1, the J call TRBJ2-5; 8 bases line up with TRBD1. Trimming took 4 bases from V and 5 from J; bases not matched to a gene: 10. This CDR3 has 15 residues. Germline values: CDR1 SGHRS, CDR2 YFSETQ. The sequenced CDR3 bases are TGCGCCAGCAGCGTGGACAGGGCTAGGCGGGAGACC. Protein product: CASSVDRARRET. The CDR3 in its entirety is CASSVDRARRETQYF. Full variable domain (missing parts from reference TRBV5-1 and TRBJ2-5): KAGVTQTPRYLIKTRGQQVTLSCSPISGHRSVSWYQQTPGQGLQFLFEYFSETQRNKGNFPGRFSGRQFSNSRSEMNVSTLELGDSALYLCASSVDRARRETQYFGPGTRLLVL.

As regards this clone: The observed sequence ends 3 residues before the CDR3 terminus, with the missing tail filled in from the germline J gene. The chain has TRBV11-2 and TRBJ2-1; 7 positions match TRBD2. CDR1 is SGHAT and CDR2 is FQNNGV in the germline V gene. Trimming took 5 bases from V and 6 from J; bases not matched to a gene: 4. The CDR3 runs 13 residues. The part of the CDR3 DNA that was read is TGTGCCAGCAGCCCCGGGGGGTCCAATGAG. Protein sequence: CASSPGGSNE. The full CDR3 is CASSPGGSNEQFF.